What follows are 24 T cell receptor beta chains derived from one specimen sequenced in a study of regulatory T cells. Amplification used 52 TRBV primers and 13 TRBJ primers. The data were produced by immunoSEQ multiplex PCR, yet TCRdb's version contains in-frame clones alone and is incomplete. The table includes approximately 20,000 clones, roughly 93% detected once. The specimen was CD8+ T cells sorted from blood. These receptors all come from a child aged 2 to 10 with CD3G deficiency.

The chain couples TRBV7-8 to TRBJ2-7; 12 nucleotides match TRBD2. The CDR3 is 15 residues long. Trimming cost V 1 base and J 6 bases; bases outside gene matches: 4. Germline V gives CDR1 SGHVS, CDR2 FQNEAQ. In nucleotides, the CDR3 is TGTGCCAGCAGCTTAGGGGTACTAGCGGGGGGCGAGCAGTACTTC. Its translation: CASSLGVLAGGEQYF.

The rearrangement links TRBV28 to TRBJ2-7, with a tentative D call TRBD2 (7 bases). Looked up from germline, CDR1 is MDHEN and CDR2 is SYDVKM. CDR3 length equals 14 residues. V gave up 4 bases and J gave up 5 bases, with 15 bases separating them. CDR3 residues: CASSSPRGAHEQYF. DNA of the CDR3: TGTGCCAGCAGTTCCCCTCGGGGGGCCCACGAGCAGTACTTC.

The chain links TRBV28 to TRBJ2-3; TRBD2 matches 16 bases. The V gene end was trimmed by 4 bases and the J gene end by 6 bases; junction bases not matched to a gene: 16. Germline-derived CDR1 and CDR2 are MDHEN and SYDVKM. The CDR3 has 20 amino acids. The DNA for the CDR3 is TGTGCCAGCAGTTACCCCTCGGGACTAGCGGGAGGGAGGATTTTGGATACGCAGTATTTT. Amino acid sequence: CASSYPSGLAGGRILDTQYF.

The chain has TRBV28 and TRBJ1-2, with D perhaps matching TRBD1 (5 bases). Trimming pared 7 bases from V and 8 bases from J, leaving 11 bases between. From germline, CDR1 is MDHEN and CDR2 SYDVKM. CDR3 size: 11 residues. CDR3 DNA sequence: TGTGCCAGCAATGGGGGGACGGGCTACACCTTC. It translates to CASNGGTGYTF.

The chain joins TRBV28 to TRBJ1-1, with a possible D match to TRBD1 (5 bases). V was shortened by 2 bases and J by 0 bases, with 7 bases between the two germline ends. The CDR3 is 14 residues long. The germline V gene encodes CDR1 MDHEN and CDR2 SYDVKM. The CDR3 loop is CASSLTTVNTEAFF. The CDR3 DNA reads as TGTGCCAGCAGTTTAACGACAGTGAACACTGAAGCTTTCTTT.

CDR3 sequence: CASSLGSLETQYF. The CDR3 DNA reads as TGTGCCAGCAGCCTCGGTTCGTTAGAGACCCAGTACTTC. V usage is TRBV11-3 and J usage is TRBJ2-5; no firm D call. Trimming pared 5 bases from V and 4 bases from J, leaving 11 bases between. This CDR3 region has 13 residues. Germline-derived CDR1 and CDR2 are SGHNT and YENEEA.

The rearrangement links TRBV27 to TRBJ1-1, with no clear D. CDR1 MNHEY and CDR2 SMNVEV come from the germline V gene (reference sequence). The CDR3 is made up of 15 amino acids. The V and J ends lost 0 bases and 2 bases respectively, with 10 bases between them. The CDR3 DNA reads TGTGCCAGCAGTTTATCATCAGGTGCTAACACTGAAGCTTTCTTT. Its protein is CASSLSSGANTEAFF.

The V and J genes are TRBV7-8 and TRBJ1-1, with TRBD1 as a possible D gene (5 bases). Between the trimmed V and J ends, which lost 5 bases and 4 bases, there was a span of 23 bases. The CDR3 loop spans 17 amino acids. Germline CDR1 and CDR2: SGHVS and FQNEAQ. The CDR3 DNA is TGTGCCAGCAGCCCATTCCCGAGGCAGGGAATGGCCACTGAAGCTTTCTTT. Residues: CASSPFPRQGMATEAFF. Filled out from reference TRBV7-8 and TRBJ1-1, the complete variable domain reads GAGVSQSPRYKVAKRGQDVALRCDPISGHVSLFWYQQALGQGPEFLTYFQNEAQLDKSGLPSDRFFAERPEGSVSTLKIQRTQQEDSAVYLCASSPFPRQGMATEAFFGQGTRLTVV.

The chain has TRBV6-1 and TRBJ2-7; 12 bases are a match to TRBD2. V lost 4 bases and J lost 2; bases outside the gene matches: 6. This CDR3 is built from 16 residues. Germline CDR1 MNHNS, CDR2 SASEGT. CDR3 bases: TGTGCCAGCAGTGGTCCAGGACTAGCGGGAACCTACGAGCAGTACTTC. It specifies CASSGPGLAGTYEQYF.

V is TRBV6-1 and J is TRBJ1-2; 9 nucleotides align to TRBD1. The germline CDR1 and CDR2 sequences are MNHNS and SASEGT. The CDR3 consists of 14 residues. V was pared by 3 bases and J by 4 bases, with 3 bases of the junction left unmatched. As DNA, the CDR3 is TGTGCCAGCAGTGAGTTGGACAGGGGCTATGGCTACACCTTC. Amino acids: CASSELDRGYGYTF.

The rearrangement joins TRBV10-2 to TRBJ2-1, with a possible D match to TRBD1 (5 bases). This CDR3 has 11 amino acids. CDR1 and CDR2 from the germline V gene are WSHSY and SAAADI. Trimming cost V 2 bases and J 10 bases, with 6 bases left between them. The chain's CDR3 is CASSEGAEQFF. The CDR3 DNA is TGCGCCAGCAGTGAGGGGGCCGAGCAGTTCTTC.

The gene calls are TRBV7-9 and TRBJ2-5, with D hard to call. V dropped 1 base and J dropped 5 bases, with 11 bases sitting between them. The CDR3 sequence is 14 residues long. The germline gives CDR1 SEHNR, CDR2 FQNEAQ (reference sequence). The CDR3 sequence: CASSLVGGQETQYF. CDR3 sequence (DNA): TGTGCCAGCAGCTTAGTAGGCGGCCAGGAGACCCAGTACTTC.

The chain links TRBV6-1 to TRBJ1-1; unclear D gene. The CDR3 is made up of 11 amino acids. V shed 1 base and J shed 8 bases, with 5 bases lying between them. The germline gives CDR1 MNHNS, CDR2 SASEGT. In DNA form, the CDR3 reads TGTGCCAGCAGTGAAGGGATAGAAGCTTTCTTT. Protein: CASSEGIEAFF.

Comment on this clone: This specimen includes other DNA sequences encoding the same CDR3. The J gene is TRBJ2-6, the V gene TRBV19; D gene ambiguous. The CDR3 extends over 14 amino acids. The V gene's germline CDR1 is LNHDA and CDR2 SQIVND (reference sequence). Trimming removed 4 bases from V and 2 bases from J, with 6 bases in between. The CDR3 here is CASSTGAGANVLTF. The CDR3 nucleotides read TGTGCCAGTAGTACAGGTGCTGGGGCCAACGTCCTGACTTTC.

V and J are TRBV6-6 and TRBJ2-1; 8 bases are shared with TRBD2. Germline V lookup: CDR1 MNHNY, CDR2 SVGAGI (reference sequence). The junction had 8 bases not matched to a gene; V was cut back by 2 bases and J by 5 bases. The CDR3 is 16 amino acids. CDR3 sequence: CASSYELLAGHNEQFF. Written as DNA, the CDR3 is TGTGCCAGCAGTTACGAGTTGCTAGCGGGCCACAATGAGCAGTTCTTC.

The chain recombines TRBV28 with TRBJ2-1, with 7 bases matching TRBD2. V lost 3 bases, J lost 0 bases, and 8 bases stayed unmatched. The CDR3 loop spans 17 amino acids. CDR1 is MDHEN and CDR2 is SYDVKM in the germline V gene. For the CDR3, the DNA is TGTGCCAGCAGTTTGCTAGCGGAGATGAGCTCCTACAATGAGCAGTTCTTC. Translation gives CASSLLAEMSSYNEQFF. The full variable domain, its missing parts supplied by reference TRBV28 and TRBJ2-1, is DVKVTQSSRYLVKRTGEKVFLECVQDMDHENMFWYRQDPGLGLRLIYFSYDVKMKEKGDIPEGYSVSREKKERFSLILESASTNQTSMYLCASSLLAEMSSYNEQFFGPGTRLTVL.

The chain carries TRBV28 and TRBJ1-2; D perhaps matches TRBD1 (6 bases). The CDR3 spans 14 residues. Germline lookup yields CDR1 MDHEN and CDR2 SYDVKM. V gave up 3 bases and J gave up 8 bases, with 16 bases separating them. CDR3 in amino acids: CASSFAGHQWGYTF. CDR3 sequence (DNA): TGTGCCAGCAGTTTTGCGGGACACCAATGGGGCTACACCTTC.

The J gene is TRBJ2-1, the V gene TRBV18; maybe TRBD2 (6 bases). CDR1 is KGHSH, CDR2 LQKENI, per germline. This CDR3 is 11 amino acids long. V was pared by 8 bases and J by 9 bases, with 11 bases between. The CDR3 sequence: CASGGAGEQFF. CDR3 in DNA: TGTGCCAGCGGGGGAGCGGGTGAGCAGTTCTTC.

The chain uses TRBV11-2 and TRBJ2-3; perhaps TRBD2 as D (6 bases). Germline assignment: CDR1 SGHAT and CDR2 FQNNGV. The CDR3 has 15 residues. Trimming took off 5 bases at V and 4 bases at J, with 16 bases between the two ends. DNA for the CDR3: TGTGCCAGCAGCCCCACACCTCGGGGGTCAGATACGCAGTATTTT. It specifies CASSPTPRGSDTQYF. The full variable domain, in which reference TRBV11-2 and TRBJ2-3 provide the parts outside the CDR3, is EAGVAQSPRYKIIEKRQSVAFWCNPISGHATLYWYQQILGQGPKLLIQFQNNGVVDDSQLPKDRFSAERLKGVDSTLKIQPAKLEDSAVYLCASSPTPRGSDTQYFGPGTRLTVL.

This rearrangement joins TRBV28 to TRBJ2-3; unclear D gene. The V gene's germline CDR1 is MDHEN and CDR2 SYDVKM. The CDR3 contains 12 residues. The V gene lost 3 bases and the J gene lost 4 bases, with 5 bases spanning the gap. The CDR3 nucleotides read TGTGCCAGCAGTTTTGACGCAGATACGCAGTATTTT. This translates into CASSFDADTQYF. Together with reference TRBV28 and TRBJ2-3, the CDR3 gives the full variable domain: DVKVTQSSRYLVKRTGEKVFLECVQDMDHENMFWYRQDPGLGLRLIYFSYDVKMKEKGDIPEGYSVSREKKERFSLILESASTNQTSMYLCASSFDADTQYFGPGTRLTVL.

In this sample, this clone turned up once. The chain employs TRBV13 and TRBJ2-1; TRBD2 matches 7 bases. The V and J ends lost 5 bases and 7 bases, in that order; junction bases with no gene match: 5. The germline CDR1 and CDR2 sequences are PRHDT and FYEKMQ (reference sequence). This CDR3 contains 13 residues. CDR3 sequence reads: CASSPSGPNEQFF. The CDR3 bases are TGTGCCAGCAGCCCTAGCGGACCTAATGAGCAGTTCTTC.

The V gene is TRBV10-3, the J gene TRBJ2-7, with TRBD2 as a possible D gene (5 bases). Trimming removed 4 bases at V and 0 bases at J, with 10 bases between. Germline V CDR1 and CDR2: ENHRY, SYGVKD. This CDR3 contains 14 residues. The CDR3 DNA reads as TGTGCCATCAGTGCTAGCCGGGGCTCCTACGAGCAGTACTTC. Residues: CAISASRGSYEQYF.

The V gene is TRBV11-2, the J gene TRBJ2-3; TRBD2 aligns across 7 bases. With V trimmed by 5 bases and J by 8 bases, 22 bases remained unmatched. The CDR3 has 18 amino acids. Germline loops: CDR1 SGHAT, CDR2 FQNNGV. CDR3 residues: CASSPWSGKEGIGVTQYF. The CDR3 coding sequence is TGTGCCAGCAGCCCTTGGAGCGGGAAAGAGGGAATCGGGGTTACGCAGTATTTT. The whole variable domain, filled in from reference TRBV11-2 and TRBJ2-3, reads EAGVAQSPRYKIIEKRQSVAFWCNPISGHATLYWYQQILGQGPKLLIQFQNNGVVDDSQLPKDRFSAERLKGVDSTLKIQPAKLEDSAVYLCASSPWSGKEGIGVTQYFGPGTRLTVL.

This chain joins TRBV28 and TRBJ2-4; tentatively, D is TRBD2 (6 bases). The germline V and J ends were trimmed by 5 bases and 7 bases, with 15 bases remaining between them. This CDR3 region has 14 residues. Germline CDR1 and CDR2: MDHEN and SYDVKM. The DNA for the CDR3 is TGTGCCAGCAGTACCCGGAAGGGGAGGAACATTCAGTACTTC. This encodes CASSTRKGRNIQYF.